The T cell receptor beta chain described here comes from a study of blood T cell repertoires in COVID-19. In the study overall: Whether acute or convalescent, the COVID-19 samples came from the United States, Italy and Spain. From T cells, B-cell-depleted T cells, or PBMCs came the material, which was cDNA or gDNA.

The V gene's germline CDR1 is SGHRS and CDR2 YFSETQ. Trimming took 4 bases from V and 2 from J; bases not matched to a gene: 15. The CDR3 has 18 residues. Original analysis: Researchers report that nucleated cell counts were estimated from reference gene primer amplification. This table comes from immunoSEQ multiplex PCR, and its TCRdb copy is limited to in-frame clones, with some not included. For V, J and clone size, that table is used; D and trimming come from the DNA. The sample has more than 25,000 clones; 89% are singletons. In this sample, this clone turned up once. The chain employs TRBV5-1 and TRBJ2-1; 7 bases match TRBD2. Sequenced sample: peripheral blood. The sequence derives from a human donor in a cohort sampled during active COVID-19. DNA of the CDR3: TGCGCCAGCAGCCCGCGCGCCGGCCTAGCGGATCCCTACAATGAGCAGTTCTTC. Amino acids: CASSPRAGLADPYNEQFF.